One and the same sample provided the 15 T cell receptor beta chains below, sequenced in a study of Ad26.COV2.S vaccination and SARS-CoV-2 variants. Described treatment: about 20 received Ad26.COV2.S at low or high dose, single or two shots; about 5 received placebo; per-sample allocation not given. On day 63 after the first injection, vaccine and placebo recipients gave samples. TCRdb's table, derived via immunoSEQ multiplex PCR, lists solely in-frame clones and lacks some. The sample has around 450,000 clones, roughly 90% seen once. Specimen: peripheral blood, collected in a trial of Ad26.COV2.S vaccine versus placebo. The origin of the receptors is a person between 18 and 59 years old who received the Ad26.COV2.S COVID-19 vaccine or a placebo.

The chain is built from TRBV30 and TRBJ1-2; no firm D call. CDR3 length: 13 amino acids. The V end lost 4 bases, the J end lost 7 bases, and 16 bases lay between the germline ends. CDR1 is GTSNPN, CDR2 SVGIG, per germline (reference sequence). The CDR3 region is CAWNNLVISGYTF. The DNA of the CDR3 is TGTGCCTGGAACAATCTAGTTATAAGTGGCTACACCTTC.

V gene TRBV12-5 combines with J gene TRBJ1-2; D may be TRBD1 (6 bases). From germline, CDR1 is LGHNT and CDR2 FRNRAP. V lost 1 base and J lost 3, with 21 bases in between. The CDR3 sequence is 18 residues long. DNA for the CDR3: TGTGCTAGTGGTTTGGGCACGCAGACGTGGGAGGGGGACTATGGCTACACCTTC. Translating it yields CASGLGTQTWEGDYGYTF.

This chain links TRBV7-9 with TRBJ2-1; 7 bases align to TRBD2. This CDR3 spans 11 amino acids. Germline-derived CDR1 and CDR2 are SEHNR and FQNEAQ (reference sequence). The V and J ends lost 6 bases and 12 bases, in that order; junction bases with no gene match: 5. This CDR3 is CASRRDYSQFF. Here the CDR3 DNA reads TGTGCCAGCAGACGGGACTATTCGCAGTTCTTC.

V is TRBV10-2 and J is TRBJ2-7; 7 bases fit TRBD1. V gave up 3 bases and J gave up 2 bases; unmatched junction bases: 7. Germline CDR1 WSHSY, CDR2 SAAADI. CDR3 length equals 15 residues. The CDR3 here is CASSDSARGTYEQYF. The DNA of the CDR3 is TGCGCCAGCAGTGACTCAGCCAGGGGGACCTACGAGCAGTACTTC.

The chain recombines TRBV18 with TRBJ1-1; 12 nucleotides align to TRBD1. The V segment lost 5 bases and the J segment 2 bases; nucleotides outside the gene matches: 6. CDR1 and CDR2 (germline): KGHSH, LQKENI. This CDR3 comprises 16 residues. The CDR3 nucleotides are TGTGCCAGCTCATCCCGGGACAGGGGGCTCAACACTGAAGCTTTCTTT. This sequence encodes CASSSRDRGLNTEAFF.

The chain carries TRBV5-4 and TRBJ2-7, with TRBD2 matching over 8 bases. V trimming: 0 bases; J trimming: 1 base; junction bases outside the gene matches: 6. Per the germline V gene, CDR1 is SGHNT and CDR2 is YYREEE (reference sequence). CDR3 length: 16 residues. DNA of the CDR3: TGTGCCAGCAGCTTGGATGGTTCGGGAGGGTCCTACGAGCAGTACTTC. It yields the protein CASSLDGSGGSYEQYF.

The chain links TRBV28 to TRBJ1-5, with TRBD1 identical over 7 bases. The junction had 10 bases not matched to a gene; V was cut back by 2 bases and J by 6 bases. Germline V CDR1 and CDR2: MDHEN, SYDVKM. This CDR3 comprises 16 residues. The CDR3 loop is CASSLGREGAGQPQHF. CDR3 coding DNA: TGTGCCAGCAGTTTAGGTAGGGAGGGGGCAGGTCAGCCCCAGCATTTT. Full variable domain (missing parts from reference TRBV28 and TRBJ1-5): DVKVTQSSRYLVKRTGEKVFLECVQDMDHENMFWYRQDPGLGLRLIYFSYDVKMKEKGDIPEGYSVSREKKERFSLILESASTNQTSMYLCASSLGREGAGQPQHFGDGTRLSIL.

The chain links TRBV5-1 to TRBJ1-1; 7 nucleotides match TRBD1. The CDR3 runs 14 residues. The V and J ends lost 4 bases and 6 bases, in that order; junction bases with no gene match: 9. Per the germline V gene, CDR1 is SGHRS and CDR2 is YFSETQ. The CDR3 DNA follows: TGCGCCAGCAGCAGAAGACAGGGCGTATCTGAAGCTTTCTTT. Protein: CASSRRQGVSEAFF.

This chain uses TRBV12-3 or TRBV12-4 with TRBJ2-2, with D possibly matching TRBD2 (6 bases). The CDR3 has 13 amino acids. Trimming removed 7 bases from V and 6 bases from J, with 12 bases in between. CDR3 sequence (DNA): TGTGCCAGCACGGCCGGGGGTCCCGGGGAGCTGTTTTTT. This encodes CASTAGGPGELFF.

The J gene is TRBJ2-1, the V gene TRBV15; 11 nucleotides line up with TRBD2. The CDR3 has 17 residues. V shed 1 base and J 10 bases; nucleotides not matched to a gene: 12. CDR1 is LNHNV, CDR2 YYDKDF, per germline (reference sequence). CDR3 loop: CATSRVGSGRGGREQFF. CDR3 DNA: TGTGCCACCAGCAGAGTAGGTAGCGGGAGGGGTGGGCGAGAGCAGTTCTTC.

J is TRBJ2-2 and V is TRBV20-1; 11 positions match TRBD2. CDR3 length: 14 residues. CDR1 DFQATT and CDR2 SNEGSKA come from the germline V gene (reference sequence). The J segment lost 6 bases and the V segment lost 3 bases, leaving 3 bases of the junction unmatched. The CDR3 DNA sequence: TGCAGTGCTAGTCCGGGACTAGCGGCCGGGGAGCTGTTTTTT. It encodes CSASPGLAAGELFF.

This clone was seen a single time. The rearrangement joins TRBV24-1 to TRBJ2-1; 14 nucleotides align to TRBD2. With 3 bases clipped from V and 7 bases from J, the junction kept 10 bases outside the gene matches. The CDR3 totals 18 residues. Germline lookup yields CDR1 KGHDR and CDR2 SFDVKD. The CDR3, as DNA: TGTGCCACCAGTGATCCAGACGGGACTAGCGGGAGTCGGAATGAGCAGTTCTTC. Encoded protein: CATSDPDGTSGSRNEQFF.

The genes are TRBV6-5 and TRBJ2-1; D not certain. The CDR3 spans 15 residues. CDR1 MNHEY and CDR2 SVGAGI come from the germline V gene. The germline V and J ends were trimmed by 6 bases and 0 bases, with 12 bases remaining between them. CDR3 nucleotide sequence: TGTGCCAGCAGAGGACGGTTTACCTCCTACAATGAGCAGTTCTTC. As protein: CASRGRFTSYNEQFF.

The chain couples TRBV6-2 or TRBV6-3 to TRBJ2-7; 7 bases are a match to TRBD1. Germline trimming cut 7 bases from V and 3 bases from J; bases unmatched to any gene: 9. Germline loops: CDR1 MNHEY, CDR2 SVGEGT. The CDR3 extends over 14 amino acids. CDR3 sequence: CASTPRDRVYEQYF. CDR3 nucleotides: TGTGCCAGCACCCCCCGTGACAGGGTCTACGAGCAGTACTTC.

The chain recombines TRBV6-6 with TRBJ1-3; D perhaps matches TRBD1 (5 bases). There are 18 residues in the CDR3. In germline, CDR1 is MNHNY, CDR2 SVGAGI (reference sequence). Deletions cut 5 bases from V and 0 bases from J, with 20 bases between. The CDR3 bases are TGTGCCAGCAGTCAAAGGGGCCCGACTCATCACTCTGGAAACACCATATATTTT. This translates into CASSQRGPTHHSGNTIYF.